This is a list of T cell receptor beta chains from one sample in a study of beta chain features in type 1 diabetes. The table came from immunoSEQ multiplex PCR; TCRdb's copy has only in-frame clones and leaves some out. The table includes just over 600,000 clones, 15% to 17% detected once. Specimen: naive CD4+ T cells from blood. The receptors stem from a man between 18 and 35 years old in good health. Each CDR3 is given with its conserved first and last residue. The order of the fields is J gene, V gene, D gene, clone size, CDR3 DNA, CDR3 protein. The D gene is left open where the match is weak. Size tells how often a clone was seen (once, few, many) or the class of an expanded clone, and some rows leave it out.

>TRBJ1-1|TRBV5-1|TRBD1|.
TGCGCCAGCAGCAAAAACAGGGGGCTGGGGACTGAAGCTTTCTTT
CASSKNRGLGTEAFF
>TRBJ2-5|TRBV5-1|.|.
TGCGCCAGCAGCTTCTCTGGGGACCAAGAGACCCAGTACTTC
CASSFSGDQETQYF
>TRBJ2-2|TRBV7-3|.|.
TGTGCCAGCAGCTCCCAGGGGACCGGGGAGCTGTTTTTT
CASSSQGTGELFF
>TRBJ2-5|TRBV5-4|.|.
TGTGCCAGCAGCTCCCAAATGTCAGAGACCCAGTACTTC
CASSSQMSETQYF
>TRBJ1-2|TRBV28|.|few
TGTGCCAGCAGTTCCCGGATTCCCGAAGGCTACACCTTC
CASSSRIPEGYTF
>TRBJ2-7|TRBV30|.|.
TGTGCCTGGAGTGTACGGGTCCCTCGGACAGACTACGAGCAGTACTTC
CAWSVRVPRTDYEQYF
>TRBJ2-1|TRBV11-3|TRBD1|few
TGTGCCAGCAGCTTTCAGGGACAGGGAAACGATGAGCAGTTCTTC
CASSFQGQGNDEQFF
>TRBJ2-1|TRBV28|TRBD1|few
TGTGCCAGCAGTTCGACTCTCGGACAGGGGTCTATATACAATGAGCAGTTCTTC
CASSSTLGQGSIYNEQFF
>TRBJ1-1|TRBV4-3|.|.
TGCGCCAGCAGCCAGGCCCGACAGCTTATGAACACTGAAGCTTTCTTT
CASSQARQLMNTEAFF
>TRBJ2-2|TRBV4-1|.|few
TGCGCCAGCAGCCAAGGGAGCGACACCGGGGAGCTGTTTTTT
CASSQGSDTGELFF
>TRBJ2-3|TRBV11-3|.|few
TGTGCCAGCAGCCCAGGGGGGGCTTTGGGAGATACGCAGTATTTT
CASSPGGALGDTQYF
>TRBJ2-7|TRBV6-1|TRBD1|few
TGTGCCAGCAGCTCCGGGACAGGAGTCTACGAGCAGTACTTC
CASSSGTGVYEQYF
>TRBJ1-3|TRBV4-3|TRBD1|.
TGCGCCAGCAGCCACAGAGACAGGGGGTCTGGAAACACCATATATTTT
CASSHRDRGSGNTIYF
>TRBJ2-1|TRBV6-5|.|.
TGTGCCAGCAGTTACACTCAGACACTATCCTACAATGAGCAGTTCTTC
CASSYTQTLSYNEQFF
>TRBJ2-2|TRBV9|.|few
TGTGCCAGCAGCGTAGGTGGGGCCTCAACGGGCGGGGAGCTGTTTTTT
CASSVGGASTGGELFF
>TRBJ2-3|TRBV9|.|.
TGTGCCAGCAGCGTAGACGGGGCTAGCACAGATACGCAGTATTTT
CASSVDGASTDTQYF
>TRBJ2-7|TRBV6-5|TRBD2|few
TGTGCCAGCAGTTACCAGGCTAGCGGGGCCTACGAGCAGTACTTC
CASSYQASGAYEQYF
>TRBJ2-3|TRBV4-2|TRBD2|.
TGTGCCAGCAGCCTTGAGGCCCCTCGGGGGGGGAGCACAGATACGCAGTATTTT
CASSLEAPRGGSTDTQYF
>TRBJ2-1|TRBV4-1|TRBD1|few
TGCGCCAGCAGCCGGGGACAGGGGGCAAATGAGCAGTTCTTC
CASSRGQGANEQFF
>TRBJ1-1|TRBV6-5|.|.
TGTGCCAGCAGTGAGATTTCACGCCCCGAAGCTTTCTTT
CASSEISRPEAFF
>TRBJ2-2|TRBV7-9|.|.
TGTGCCAGCATGATCCAGGGTGATCCCGGGGAGCTGTTTTTT
CASMIQGDPGELFF
>TRBJ1-2|TRBV28|.|.
TGTGCCAGCAGTCGCGACAGCCTTAACTATGGCTACACCTTC
CASSRDSLNYGYTF
>TRBJ1-2|TRBV5-1|TRBD1|.
TGCGCCAGCAGCTTGGACAGGGGGCGCGGGGCCTATGGCTACACCTTC
CASSLDRGRGAYGYTF
>TRBJ2-7|TRBV2|.|.
TGTGCCAGCAGCCGTGACCCCTGGGAGCAGTACTTC
CASSRDPWEQYF
>TRBJ1-4|TRBV7-9|.|.
TGTGCCAGCAGCTTCGACAGGAGGAATGAAAAACTGTTTTTT
CASSFDRRNEKLFF
>TRBJ1-2|TRBV4-3|.|few
TGCGCCAGCAGCCAAGAGCACTATGGCTACACCTTC
CASSQEHYGYTF
>TRBJ2-1|TRBV9|.|few
TGTGCCAGCAGCGCCCCGGGACTCCCTTTCAATGAGCAGTTCTTC
CASSAPGLPFNEQFF
>TRBJ1-4|TRBV10-3|.|few
TGTGCCATCAGTACCGGACGGTCTAATGAAAAACTGTTTTTT
CAISTGRSNEKLFF
>TRBJ1-1|TRBV5-1|.|.
TGCGCCAGCAGCAGGTTGGACCCCATGAACACTGAAGCTTTCTTT
CASSRLDPMNTEAFF
>TRBJ2-1|TRBV25-1|TRBD1|few
TGTGCCAGCTGTTCGGGACAGGGGGCGCATGAGCAGTTCTTC
CASCSGQGAHEQFF
>TRBJ1-5|TRBV7-9|.|few
TGTGCCAGCAGCCCCCTAGGGGGACTTAGCAATCAGCCCCAGCATTTT
CASSPLGGLSNQPQHF
>TRBJ2-5|TRBV10-3|TRBD1|.
TGTGCCATCAGCCAACGGGACAGGGGAGGAGAGACCCAGTACTTC
CAISQRDRGGETQYF
>TRBJ1-5|TRBV27|.|few
TGTGCCAGCAGTTTCGGGGGAAGTCAGCCCCAGCATTTT
CASSFGGSQPQHF
>TRBJ2-5|TRBV7-3|.|.
TGTGCCAGCAGCCCAGGTCCTCCAGAGACCCAGTACTTC
CASSPGPPETQYF
>TRBJ2-7|TRBV19|.|.
TGTGCCAGTAGTATCGGGCCCTACGAGCAGTACTTC
CASSIGPYEQYF
>TRBJ1-5|TRBV10-3|.|.
TGTGCCATCAGTGAGCGACAGTTAGAGCCCCAGCATTTT
CAISERQLEPQHF
>TRBJ1-1|TRBV7-2|.|.
TGTGCCAGCAGATGGGGGTTCACTGAAGCTTTCTTT
CASRWGFTEAFF